The 21 T cell receptor beta chains listed next were all sequenced from one sample in a study of blood T cell repertoires in COVID-19. Sequencing was performed with immunoSEQ multiplex PCR; in TCRdb, only in-frame clones are kept and a portion is missing. The profile covers hundreds of thousands of clones, with about 82% appearing a single time and around 6% taken by the ten largest. The sequencing sample was made of peripheral blood. The receptors originated from a woman aged 80 or older with COVID-19, enrolled during active disease.

The chain couples TRBV5-6 to TRBJ2-2, with TRBD2 matching over 7 bases. The germline V gene encodes CDR1 SGHDT and CDR2 YYEEEE. The CDR3 length is 15 residues. Trimming took 3 bases from V and 3 from J; bases not matched to a gene: 5. The CDR3 DNA reads as TGTGCCAGCAGCTCGGCCGGGGGGTACACCGGGGAGCTGTTTTTT. Amino acid sequence: CASSSAGGYTGELFF.

V is TRBV27 and J is TRBJ1-6; 7 bases fit TRBD1. The CDR3 spans 14 residues. Germline trimming cut 3 bases from V and 7 bases from J; bases unmatched to any gene: 3. Germline lookup yields CDR1 MNHEY and CDR2 SMNVEV (reference sequence). CDR3 nucleotides: TGTGCCAGCAGTTTCAGGGGGAACAATTCACCCCTCCACTTT. It translates to CASSFRGNNSPLHF.

The V and J genes are TRBV18 and TRBJ1-2; D not certain. V was clipped by 2 bases and J by 7 bases, with 14 bases between them. CDR3 size: 14 residues. The germline V gene has CDR1 KGHSH and CDR2 LQKENI. The CDR3 bases are TGTGCCAGCTCACCAACCATGAGGGAGACTGGCTACACCTTC. Translated: CASSPTMRETGYTF.

The rearrangement links TRBV7-9 to TRBJ2-7; 7 nucleotides match TRBD1. Germline CDR1 is SEHNR and CDR2 is FQNEAQ (reference sequence). Trimming took 5 bases from V and 2 from J; bases not matched to a gene: 6. This CDR3 spans 14 amino acids. CDR3 residues: CASSEQGWAYEQYF. CDR3 coding DNA: TGTGCCAGCAGCGAACAGGGGTGGGCCTACGAGCAGTACTTC.

This clone was detected only once. This chain uses TRBV5-1 with TRBJ2-1, with a weak D call TRBD1 (5 bases). The V end lost 1 base, the J end lost 12 bases, and 26 bases lay between the germline ends. There are 17 residues in the CDR3. Germline V gives CDR1 SGHRS, CDR2 YFSETQ. The CDR3 spells CASSLTGDPGRSPWQFF. CDR3 coding DNA: TGCGCCAGCAGCTTGACAGGCGACCCAGGTCGATCCCCTTGGCAGTTCTTC.

This clone appeared a single time. The rearrangement joins TRBV19 to TRBJ1-5, with unresolved D. V was shortened by 6 bases and J by 1 base, with 13 bases between the two germline ends. Per the germline V gene, CDR1 is LNHDA and CDR2 is SQIVND (reference sequence). This CDR3 region has 15 residues. The CDR3 bases are TGTGCCAGTAGCTACGGGTCAGACAGCAATCAGCCCCAGCATTTT. Protein: CASSYGSDSNQPQHF.

A single count supports this clone. This chain links TRBV9 with TRBJ2-2, with 11 bases identical to TRBD2. The CDR3 is 18 residues long. Trimming cost V 0 bases and J 2 bases; bases outside gene matches: 6. Germline values: CDR1 SGDLS, CDR2 YYNGEE. The CDR3 protein is CASSVASGTSGNTGELFF. CDR3 bases: TGTGCCAGCAGCGTAGCTTCGGGGACTAGCGGTAACACCGGGGAGCTGTTTTTT.

This clone appeared once. The chain uses TRBV3-1 (or the pseudogene TRBV3-2) and TRBJ1-5, with TRBD1 identical over 10 bases. This CDR3 is built from 15 residues. Germline V gene sequence: CDR1 LGHDT, CDR2 YNNKEL (reference sequence). Losses at the gene ends were 4 bases for V and 5 bases for J; bases not matched to a gene: 5. CDR3 sequence reads: CASSLHGQGDQPQHF. The CDR3 DNA reads TGTGCCAGCAGCCTACACGGACAGGGGGATCAGCCCCAGCATTTT.

This sequence joins TRBV11-2 and TRBJ1-6, with D perhaps matching TRBD1 (6 bases). This CDR3 is 17 amino acids long. Germline CDR1 reads SGHAT; CDR2 reads FQNNGV. The V gene lost 4 bases and the J gene lost 2 bases, with 15 bases spanning the gap. The CDR3 DNA reads TGTGCCAGCAGCTCGGGGCTGGGGGCTGCCTATAATTCACCCCTCCACTTT. Encoded protein: CASSSGLGAAYNSPLHF.

In this sample, this clone turned up once. The chain is built from TRBV30 and TRBJ1-5, with 7 bases identical to TRBD1. The V gene end was trimmed by 2 bases and the J gene end by 4 bases; junction bases not matched to a gene: 5. The CDR3 runs to 14 residues. Germline lookup yields CDR1 GTSNPN and CDR2 SVGIG (reference sequence). CDR3 nucleotide sequence: TGTGCCTGGAGTACCACGACAGGGAATCAGCCCCAGCATTTT. Protein product: CAWSTTTGNQPQHF.

The V and J genes are TRBV28 and TRBJ1-6, with D perhaps matching TRBD1 (5 bases). CDR1 MDHEN and CDR2 SYDVKM come from the germline V gene. Trimming took off 6 bases at V and 8 bases at J, with 17 bases between the two ends. The CDR3 spans 15 residues. CDR3 coding DNA: TGTGCCAGCAGCCCGGCGGGGGTAAGGGATTCACCCCTCCACTTT. The encoded protein is CASSPAGVRDSPLHF.

With respect to this clone: Other DNA sequences in this sample translate to the same CDR3. The chain couples TRBV5-1 to TRBJ2-7, with D possibly matching TRBD2 (7 bases). Germline V gives CDR1 SGHRS, CDR2 YFSETQ. This CDR3 region has 15 residues. Trimming took off 3 bases at V and 2 bases at J, with 15 bases between the two ends. The CDR3 spells CASSWGGRGTYEQYF. The CDR3 nucleotides are TGCGCCAGCAGCTGGGGGGGGCGGGGAACCTACGAGCAGTACTTC.

The gene calls are TRBV6-1 and TRBJ2-7; tentative D call: TRBD1 (7 bases). The CDR3 sequence is 11 residues long. V was cut by 3 bases and J by 11 bases, with 11 bases left in between. Germline CDR1 reads MNHNS; CDR2 reads SASEGT. The CDR3 spells CASSEQGGEYV. CDR3 DNA sequence: TGTGCCAGCAGTGAGCAGGGGGGAGAGTACGTC.

The genes are TRBV5-5 and TRBJ2-7; TRBD1 is a possible D gene (6 bases). The germline gives CDR1 SGHKS, CDR2 YYEKEE (reference sequence). The V end lost 3 bases, the J end lost 7 bases, and 20 bases lay between the germline ends. This CDR3 has 15 amino acids. CDR3 protein: CASSWGHDDRGEQYF. The CDR3 DNA reads TGTGCCAGCAGCTGGGGACACGATGATCGAGGAGAGCAGTACTTC.

The chain has TRBV5-1 and TRBJ2-3; 9 bases line up with TRBD1. V shed 2 bases and J 2 bases; nucleotides not matched to a gene: 3. The CDR3 loop spans 15 amino acids. The germline V gene has CDR1 SGHRS and CDR2 YFSETQ. CDR3 loop: CASSLTGGYTDTQYF. The CDR3 bases are TGCGCCAGCAGCTTAACAGGGGGCTACACAGATACGCAGTATTTT.

This chain links TRBV19 with TRBJ1-6; D may be TRBD1 (6 bases). With 4 bases removed from V and 4 bases from J, the gap between germline ends came to 14 bases. The V gene's germline CDR1 is LNHDA and CDR2 SQIVND (reference sequence). This CDR3 has 16 amino acids. CDR3 coding DNA: TGTGCCAGTAGTAGTTCCGGGCAGGGGTATAATTCACCCCTCCACTTT. The encoded protein is CASSSSGQGYNSPLHF.

This sequence joins TRBV5-1 and TRBJ2-2; TRBD1 agrees at 9 bases. The CDR3 totals 16 residues. Germline CDR1 is SGHRS and CDR2 is YFSETQ. Losses at the gene ends were 2 bases for V and 7 bases for J; bases not matched to a gene: 9. The DNA for the CDR3 is TGCGCCAGCAGCTTATCCACCGGGACAGGGAACGGGGAGCTGTTTTTT. Translation: CASSLSTGTGNGELFF.

A note on this clone: This same CDR3 is encoded by further DNA sequences in the sample. J is TRBJ1-3 and V is TRBV5-1; weak D call: TRBD1 (5 bases). Germline-derived CDR1 and CDR2 are SGHRS and YFSETQ. This CDR3 is built from 15 residues. Trimming left V 4 bases short and J 0 bases short, with 11 bases between. The CDR3 coding sequence is TGCGCCAGCAGCCGGGACTCCGGCTCTGGAAACACCATATATTTT. This codes for CASSRDSGSGNTIYF. Complete variable domain (other parts from reference TRBV5-1 and TRBJ1-3): KAGVTQTPRYLIKTRGQQVTLSCSPISGHRSVSWYQQTPGQGLQFLFEYFSETQRNKGNFPGRFSGRQFSNSRSEMNVSTLELGDSALYLCASSRDSGSGNTIYFGEGSWLTVV.

This clone was seen at least ten times. The chain links TRBV5-6 to TRBJ2-7; the match to TRBD2 covers 8 bases. Germline CDR1 reads SGHDT; CDR2 reads YYEEEE. The V segment lost 1 base and the J segment 4 bases; nucleotides outside the gene matches: 4. This CDR3 has 14 residues. CDR3 region: CASSLKLAEYEQYF. The CDR3 DNA follows: TGTGCCAGCAGCTTGAAACTAGCGGAGTACGAGCAGTACTTC.

The V gene is TRBV5-1, the J gene TRBJ2-3; 11 positions agree with TRBD1. The trim removed 4 bases at V and 6 bases at J, leaving 7 bases unmatched. The germline gives CDR1 SGHRS, CDR2 YFSETQ. The CDR3 loop spans 15 amino acids. In DNA form, the CDR3 reads TGCGCCAGCAGCCCTGGACAGGGGGCTGGGGATACGCAGTATTTT. It specifies CASSPGQGAGDTQYF.

Comments on this clone: Its ends do not fully match the called genes, so a read error is possible. The chain links TRBV25-1 to TRBJ1-4, with TRBD1 identical over 8 bases. The CDR3 extends over 14 amino acids. The germline CDR1 and CDR2 sequences are MGHDK and SYGVNS. The CDR3 DNA sequence: TGTGCCAGCACTCCTCAGGGGGCGTCTCTCCCAACTGTTTTT. Translated, it gives CASTPQGASLPTVF.